The sequence of this T cell receptor (beta chain) was determined in a study of T cell clones after liver transplantation. Generated by immunoSEQ multiplex PCR, the TCRdb table keeps only in-frame clones and is missing some. The sample has about 7,900 clones, over 70% seen once. V trimming: 0 bases; J trimming: 3 bases; junction bases outside the gene matches: 4. There are 16 residues in the CDR3. Germline-derived CDR1 and CDR2 are MGHRA and YSYEKL. The chain is built from TRBV4-1 and TRBJ2-7; 11 nucleotides match TRBD2. The sequencing here drew on CD8+ T cells from blood, taken before liver transplant. This TCR was sampled from a human donor who received a liver transplant. Written as DNA, the CDR3 is TGCGCCAGCAGCCAAGAACCGGGACTAGCGGACTACGAGCAGTACTTC. It specifies CASSQEPGLADYEQYF.